The 19 T cell receptor beta chains listed next were all sequenced from one sample in a study of beta chain features in type 1 diabetes. Expressed TCRB transcripts were sequenced because the entire RNA isolate underwent reverse transcription. This table comes from immunoSEQ multiplex PCR, and its TCRdb copy is limited to in-frame clones, with some not included. In the table there are around 340,000 clones, under 8.5% of which are singletons. The sequencing sample was made of central memory CD4+ T cells from blood. These receptor sequences come from a woman between 18 and 29 years old in good health.

This clone was seen only a few times. The chain couples TRBV4-1 to TRBJ2-5; D possibly uses TRBD1 or TRBD2 (5 bases each). In germline, CDR1 is MGHRA, CDR2 YSYEKL. V was cut by 4 bases and J by 5 bases, with 11 bases left in between. The CDR3 runs to 13 residues. CDR3 protein: CASSPGPGETQYF. For the CDR3, the DNA is TGCGCCAGCAGCCCGGGGCCGGGGGAGACCCAGTACTTC.

The V call is TRBV4-2, the J call TRBJ2-3; possibly TRBD2 for D (6 bases). CDR3 length equals 16 residues. Trimming left V 0 bases short and J 0 bases short, with 10 bases between. Looked up from germline, CDR1 is LGHNA and CDR2 is YNFKEQ. DNA for the CDR3: TGTGCCAGCAGCCAAGAAGTAGCGGAGAGCACAGATACGCAGTATTTT. It specifies CASSQEVAESTDTQYF.

The rearrangement uses TRBV4-3 and TRBJ2-2; no clear D. Germline V CDR1 and CDR2: LGHNA, YSLEER. The length of the CDR3 is 14 residues. The ends were cut back, 3 bases at V and 2 bases at J, with 7 bases in the middle. The CDR3 nucleotides read TGCGCCAGCAGCCATAATCCAAACACCGGGGAGCTGTTTTTT. Encoded protein: CASSHNPNTGELFF.

V and J are TRBV5-1 and TRBJ2-7; 11 bases agree with TRBD2. Germline V gene sequence: CDR1 SGHRS, CDR2 YFSETQ. V shed 0 bases, J shed 7 bases, and the junction held 6 bases outside the gene matches. This CDR3 is built from 15 residues. Here the CDR3 reads CASSLEGLAVGEQYF. CDR3 coding DNA: TGCGCCAGCAGCTTGGAGGGACTAGCGGTCGGGGAGCAGTACTTC. Complete variable domain (other parts from reference TRBV5-1 and TRBJ2-7): KAGVTQTPRYLIKTRGQQVTLSCSPISGHRSVSWYQQTPGQGLQFLFEYFSETQRNKGNFPGRFSGRQFSNSRSEMNVSTLELGDSALYLCASSLEGLAVGEQYFGPGTRLTVT.

In regard to this clone: Other nucleotide sequences from this sample produce the same CDR3. This chain joins TRBV18 and TRBJ2-3; perhaps TRBD1 as D (6 bases). This CDR3 has 13 residues. In germline, CDR1 is KGHSH, CDR2 LQKENI. The germline V and J ends were trimmed by 5 bases and 1 base, with 7 bases remaining between them. The CDR3 nucleotides read TGTGCCAGCTCATCAGGGGGCACAGATACGCAGTATTTT. This sequence encodes CASSSGGTDTQYF.

The chain links TRBV4-2 to TRBJ1-4; D is ambiguous. The CDR3 loop spans 16 amino acids. Looked up from germline, CDR1 is LGHNA and CDR2 is YNFKEQ. V gave up 2 bases and J gave up 3 bases, with 13 bases separating them. In nucleotides, the CDR3 is TGTGCCAGCAGCCAAACCCGGGGAGCCTCTAATGAAAAACTGTTTTTT. Translating it yields CASSQTRGASNEKLFF.

This clone was seen more than once but under ten times. The V and J genes are TRBV9 and TRBJ2-2; no reliable D call. Trimming cost V 0 bases and J 4 bases, with 10 bases left between them. The germline CDR1 and CDR2 sequences are SGDLS and YYNGEE. The CDR3 totals 15 residues. This CDR3 reads CASSVEAMGTGELFF. CDR3 DNA sequence: TGTGCCAGCAGCGTAGAAGCCATGGGCACCGGGGAGCTGTTTTTT.

This clone was seen more than once but under ten times. V gene TRBV15 combines with J gene TRBJ2-1, with D perhaps TRBD2 (6 bases). The V gene lost 1 base and the J gene lost 12 bases, with 16 bases spanning the gap. CDR1 LNHNV and CDR2 YYDKDF come from the germline V gene (reference sequence). The CDR3 covers 14 residues. This CDR3 reads CATSRADGGKGQFF. CDR3 coding DNA: TGTGCCACCAGCAGAGCGGATGGGGGGAAGGGGCAGTTCTTC. Together with reference TRBV15 and TRBJ2-1, the CDR3 gives the full variable domain: DAMVIQNPRYQVTQFGKPVTLSCSQTLNHNVMYWYQQKSSQAPKLLFHYYDKDFNNEADTPDNFQSRRPNTSFCFLDIRSPGLGDTAMYLCATSRADGGKGQFFGPGTRLTVL.

In this sample, this clone turned up a few times. This chain joins TRBV7-9 and TRBJ2-7; 16 bases agree with TRBD2. The CDR3 covers 15 residues. CDR1 and CDR2 (germline): SEHNR, FQNEAQ (reference sequence). The V gene end was trimmed by 10 bases and the J gene end by 6 bases; junction bases not matched to a gene: 9. The CDR3 nucleotides are TGTGCCACCAAGGGACTAGCGGGAGGGCCGAGCGAGCAGTACTTC. This gives the protein CATKGLAGGPSEQYF.

This clone was seen only a few times. Within the sample, other DNA sequences also encode this same CDR3. The rearrangement links TRBV14 to TRBJ2-7; tentative D call: TRBD2 (5 bases). V gave up 0 bases and J gave up 6 bases, with 9 bases separating them. The CDR3 consists of 13 residues. Germline lookup yields CDR1 SGHDN and CDR2 FVKESK. The CDR3 bases are TGTGCCAGCAGCCAAGACCGGGGTCGCGAGCAGTACTTC. It specifies CASSQDRGREQYF.

A few counts support this clone. The rearrangement links TRBV28 to TRBJ2-4; TRBD2 aligns across 12 bases. Germline CDR1 and CDR2: MDHEN and SYDVKM. The trim removed 5 bases at V and 0 bases at J, leaving 5 bases unmatched. The CDR3 has 17 residues. CDR3 coding DNA: TGTGCCAGCAGTGGGGGGACTAGCGGGCTAGCCAAAAACATTCAGTACTTC. Amino acid sequence: CASSGGTSGLAKNIQYF.

The chain joins TRBV5-1 to TRBJ1-5; D not certain. The CDR3 contains 14 residues. V dropped 0 bases and J dropped 1 base, with 5 bases sitting between them. Per germline, CDR1 SGHRS and CDR2 YFSETQ. The CDR3 region has the DNA TGCGCCAGCAGCTTGGGCATAAGCAATCAGCCCCAGCATTTT. This translates into CASSLGISNQPQHF.

V and J are TRBV18 and TRBJ1-5; tentatively, D is TRBD1 (5 bases). The germline V gene has CDR1 KGHSH and CDR2 LQKENI. Trimming pared 0 bases from V and 3 bases from J, leaving 6 bases between. CDR3 length: 14 amino acids. This CDR3 reads CASSPPGDNQPQHF. Here the CDR3 DNA reads TGTGCCAGCTCACCACCGGGGGACAATCAGCCCCAGCATTTT.

The sample holds a few counts of this clone. The chain combines TRBV4-2 with TRBJ1-1, with D possibly TRBD1 on 5 matching bases. The CDR3 is 16 amino acids. CDR1 and CDR2 (germline): LGHNA, YNFKEQ. Deletions cut 3 bases from V and 4 bases from J, with 18 bases between. CDR3 residues: CASSQKNLGDATEAFF. CDR3 nucleotide sequence: TGTGCCAGCAGCCAGAAGAATTTGGGGGACGCCACTGAAGCTTTCTTT.

This clone was picked up a small number of times. The gene calls are TRBV7-6 and TRBJ2-3, with D perhaps TRBD2 (5 bases). Germline V CDR1 and CDR2: SGHVS, FNYEAQ. CDR3 length equals 14 residues. V lost 3 bases, J lost 8 bases, and 15 bases lay in between. The CDR3 nucleotides read TGTGCCAGCAGCTTCTCCCCCCGAAGCGGTACGCAGTATTTT. Its protein is CASSFSPRSGTQYF.

The rearrangement joins TRBV5-5 to TRBJ2-3; D unresolved. The length of the CDR3 is 14 residues. Trimming took off 1 base at V and 4 bases at J, with 10 bases between the two ends. The germline V gene has CDR1 SGHKS and CDR2 YYEKEE (reference sequence). CDR3 residues: CASSLNSYPDTQYF. As DNA, the CDR3 is TGTGCCAGCAGCTTGAATAGTTACCCAGATACGCAGTATTTT.

This clone was counted a few times. This chain connects TRBV7-2 to TRBJ2-5; D is perhaps TRBD2 (5 bases). The CDR3 runs to 16 residues. Germline V gives CDR1 SGHTA, CDR2 FQGNSA. V was clipped by 2 bases and J by 5 bases, with 18 bases between them. This CDR3 is CASSLNSQRRSETQYF. For the CDR3, the DNA is TGTGCCAGCAGCTTAAATTCTCAGCGGAGGTCGGAGACCCAGTACTTC.

This rearrangement joins TRBV6-6 to TRBJ2-5; TRBD1 aligns across 9 bases. Germline values: CDR1 MNHNY, CDR2 SVGAGI (reference sequence). The CDR3 is made up of 14 amino acids. Losses at the gene ends were 4 bases for V and 5 bases for J; bases not matched to a gene: 5. DNA for the CDR3: TGTGCCAGCAGTTTGGACAGGGGTTTGGAGACCCAGTACTTC. Translation gives CASSLDRGLETQYF.

In this sample, this clone turned up a few times. The chain uses TRBV2 and TRBJ2-7; tentative D call: TRBD2 (5 bases). Trimming pared 11 bases from V and 6 bases from J, leaving 14 bases between. The germline V gene encodes CDR1 SNHLY and CDR2 FYNNEI. The CDR3 sequence is 11 residues long. The CDR3 region has the DNA TGTGCCGGCGGACTGGTCTTCGAGCAGTACTTC. Its protein is CAGGLVFEQYF.